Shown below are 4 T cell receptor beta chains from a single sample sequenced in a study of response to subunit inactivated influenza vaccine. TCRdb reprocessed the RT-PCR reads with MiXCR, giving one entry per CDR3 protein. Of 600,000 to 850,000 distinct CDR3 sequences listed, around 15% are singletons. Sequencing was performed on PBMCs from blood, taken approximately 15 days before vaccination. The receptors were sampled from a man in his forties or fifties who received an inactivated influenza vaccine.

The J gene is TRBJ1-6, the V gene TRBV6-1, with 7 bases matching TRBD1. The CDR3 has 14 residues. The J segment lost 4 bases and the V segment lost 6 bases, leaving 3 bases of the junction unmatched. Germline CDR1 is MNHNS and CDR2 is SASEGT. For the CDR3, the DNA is TGTGCCAGCAGACCGGGACAGTATAATTCACCCCTCCACTTT. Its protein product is CASRPGQYNSPLHF.

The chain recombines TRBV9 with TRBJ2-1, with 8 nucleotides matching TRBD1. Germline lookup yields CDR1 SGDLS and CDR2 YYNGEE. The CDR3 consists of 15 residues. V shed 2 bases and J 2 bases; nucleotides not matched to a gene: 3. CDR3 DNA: TGTGCCAGCAGCGTGACAGGGGTTGCCTACAATGAGCAGTTCTTC. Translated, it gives CASSVTGVAYNEQFF.

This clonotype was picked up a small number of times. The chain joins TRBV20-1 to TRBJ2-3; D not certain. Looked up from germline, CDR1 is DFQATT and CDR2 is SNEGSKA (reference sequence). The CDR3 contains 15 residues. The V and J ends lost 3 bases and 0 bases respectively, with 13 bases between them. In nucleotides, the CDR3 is TGCAGTGCTAGGGCTTGGTTAGGAAGCACAGATACGCAGTATTTT. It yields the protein CSARAWLGSTDTQYF.

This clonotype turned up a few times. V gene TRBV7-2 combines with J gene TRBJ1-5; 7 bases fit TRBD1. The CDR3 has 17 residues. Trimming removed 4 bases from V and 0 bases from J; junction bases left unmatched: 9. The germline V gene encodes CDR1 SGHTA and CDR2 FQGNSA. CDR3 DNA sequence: TGTGCCAGCAGCTCCTGGACAGGCTCTTATAGCAATCAGCCCCAGCATTTT. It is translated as CASSSWTGSYSNQPQHF.